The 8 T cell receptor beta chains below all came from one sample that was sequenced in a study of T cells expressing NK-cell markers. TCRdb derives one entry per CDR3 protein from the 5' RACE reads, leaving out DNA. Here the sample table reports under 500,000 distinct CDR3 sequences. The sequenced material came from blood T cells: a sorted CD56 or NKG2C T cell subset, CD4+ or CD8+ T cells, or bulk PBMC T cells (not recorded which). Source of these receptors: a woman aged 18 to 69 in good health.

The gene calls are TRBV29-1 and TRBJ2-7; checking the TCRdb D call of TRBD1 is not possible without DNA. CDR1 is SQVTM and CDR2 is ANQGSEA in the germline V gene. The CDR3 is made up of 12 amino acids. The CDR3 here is CSVRQGHYEQYF.

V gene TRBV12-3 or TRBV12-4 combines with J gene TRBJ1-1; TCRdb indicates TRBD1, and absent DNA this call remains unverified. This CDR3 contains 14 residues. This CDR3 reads CASRPTAMNTEAFF.

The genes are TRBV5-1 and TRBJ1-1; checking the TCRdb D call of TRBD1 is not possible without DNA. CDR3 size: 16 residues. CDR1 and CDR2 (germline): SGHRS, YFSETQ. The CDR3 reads CASSLAGGLGNTEAFF.

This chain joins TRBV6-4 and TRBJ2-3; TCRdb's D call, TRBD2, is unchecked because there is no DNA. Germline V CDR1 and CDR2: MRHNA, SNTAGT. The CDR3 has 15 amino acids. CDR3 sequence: CASSDSGLITDTQYF.

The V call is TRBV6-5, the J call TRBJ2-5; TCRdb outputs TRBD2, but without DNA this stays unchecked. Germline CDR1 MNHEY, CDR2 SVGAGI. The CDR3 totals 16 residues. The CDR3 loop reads CASSYIGLAVQETQYF.

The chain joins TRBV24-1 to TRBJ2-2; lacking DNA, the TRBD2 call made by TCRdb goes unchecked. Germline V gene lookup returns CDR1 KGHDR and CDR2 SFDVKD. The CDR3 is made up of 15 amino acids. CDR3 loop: CATNDRRRSAGELFF.

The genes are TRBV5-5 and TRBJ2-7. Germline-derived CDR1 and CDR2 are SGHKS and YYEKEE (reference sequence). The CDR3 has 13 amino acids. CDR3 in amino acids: CASRSEPSYEQYF.

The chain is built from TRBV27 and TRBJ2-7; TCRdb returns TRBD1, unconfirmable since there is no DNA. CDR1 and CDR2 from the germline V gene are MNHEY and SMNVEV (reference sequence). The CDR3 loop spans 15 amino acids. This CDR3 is CASRKGTAMSYEQYF.